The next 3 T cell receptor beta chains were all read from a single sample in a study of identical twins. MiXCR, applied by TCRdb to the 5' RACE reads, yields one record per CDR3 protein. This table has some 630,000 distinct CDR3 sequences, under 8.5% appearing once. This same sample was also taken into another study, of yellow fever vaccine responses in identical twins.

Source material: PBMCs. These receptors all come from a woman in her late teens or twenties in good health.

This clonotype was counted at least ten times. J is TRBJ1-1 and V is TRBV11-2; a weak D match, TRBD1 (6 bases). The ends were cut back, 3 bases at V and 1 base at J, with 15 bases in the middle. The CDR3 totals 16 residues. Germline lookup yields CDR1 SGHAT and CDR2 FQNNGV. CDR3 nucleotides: TGTGCCAGCAGCTTGGCCTCGGGACACCAGAACACTGAAGCTTTCTTT. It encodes CASSLASGHQNTEAFF. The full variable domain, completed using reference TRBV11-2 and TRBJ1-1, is EAGVAQSPRYKIIEKRQSVAFWCNPISGHATLYWYQQILGQGPKLLIQFQNNGVVDDSQLPKDRFSAERLKGVDSTLKIQPAKLEDSAVYLCASSLASGHQNTEAFFGQGTRLTVV.

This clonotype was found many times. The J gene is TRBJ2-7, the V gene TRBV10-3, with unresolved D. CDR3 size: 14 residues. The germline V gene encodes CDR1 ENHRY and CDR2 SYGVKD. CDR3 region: CATRPGQNSYEQYF. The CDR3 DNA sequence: TGTGCTACCCGACCCGGCCAGAACTCCTACGAGCAGTACTTC.

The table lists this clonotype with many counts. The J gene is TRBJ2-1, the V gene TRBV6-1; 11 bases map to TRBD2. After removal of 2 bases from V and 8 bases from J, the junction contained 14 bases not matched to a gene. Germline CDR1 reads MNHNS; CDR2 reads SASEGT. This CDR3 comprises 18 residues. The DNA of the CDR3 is TGTGCCAGCAGTGAATATTCCCCGACACTAGCGGGAGTCCATGAGCAGTTCTTC. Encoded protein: CASSEYSPTLAGVHEQFF.